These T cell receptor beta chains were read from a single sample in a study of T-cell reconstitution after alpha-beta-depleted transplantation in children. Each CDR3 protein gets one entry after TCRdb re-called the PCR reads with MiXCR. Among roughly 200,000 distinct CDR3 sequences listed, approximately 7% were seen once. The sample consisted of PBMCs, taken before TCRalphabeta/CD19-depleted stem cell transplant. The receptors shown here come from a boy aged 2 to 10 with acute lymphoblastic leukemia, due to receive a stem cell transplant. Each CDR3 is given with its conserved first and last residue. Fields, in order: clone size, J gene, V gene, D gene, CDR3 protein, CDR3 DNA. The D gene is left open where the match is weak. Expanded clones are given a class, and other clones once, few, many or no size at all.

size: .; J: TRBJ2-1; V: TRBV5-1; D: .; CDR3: CASSLVGRPSVYNEQFF; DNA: TGCGCCAGCAGCTTGGTGGGCAGGCCTTCCGTGTACAATGAGCAGTTCTTC
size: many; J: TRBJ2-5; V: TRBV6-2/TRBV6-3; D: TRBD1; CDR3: CASSWTGQVSETQYF; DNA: TGTGCCAGCAGTTGGACGGGACAGGTCTCGGAGACCCAGTACTTC
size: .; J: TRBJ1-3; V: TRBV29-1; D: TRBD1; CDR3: CSVEARDSSGNTIYF; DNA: TGCAGCGTTGAAGCCCGGGACAGCTCTGGAAACACCATATATTTT
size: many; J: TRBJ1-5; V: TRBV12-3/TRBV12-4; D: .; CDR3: CASSSRGNNQPQHF; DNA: TGTGCCAGCAGTTCTCGAGGGAACAATCAGCCCCAGCATTTT
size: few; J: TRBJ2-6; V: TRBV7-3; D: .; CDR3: CASSSGAGSGANVLTF; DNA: TGTGCCAGCAGCTCCGGGGCAGGCTCTGGGGCCAACGTCCTGACTTTC
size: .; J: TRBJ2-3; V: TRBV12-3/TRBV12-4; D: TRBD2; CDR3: CASRGTSGGLGTQYF; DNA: TGTGCCAGCAGGGGGACTAGCGGGGGTTTGGGTACGCAGTATTTT
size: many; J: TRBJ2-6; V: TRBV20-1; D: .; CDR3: CSARGSGANVLTF; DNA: TGCAGTGCTAGAGGTTCTGGGGCCAACGTCCTGACTTTC
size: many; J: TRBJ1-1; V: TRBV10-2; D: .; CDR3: CASMAGNTEAFF; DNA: TGCGCCAGCATGGCTGGGAACACTGAAGCTTTCTTT
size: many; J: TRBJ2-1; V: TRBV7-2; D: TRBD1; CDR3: CASSPHGQGSNEQFF; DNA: TGTGCCAGCAGCCCACATGGACAGGGTAGTAATGAGCAGTTCTTC
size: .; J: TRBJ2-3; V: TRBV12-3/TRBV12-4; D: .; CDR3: CATDRPGHKGSTDTQYF; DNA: TGTGCCACCGACCGACCGGGCCACAAGGGGTCCACAGATACGCAGTATTTT
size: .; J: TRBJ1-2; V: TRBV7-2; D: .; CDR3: CASSWAGDGYTF; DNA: TGTGCCAGCTCTTGGGCAGGGGATGGCTACACCTTC
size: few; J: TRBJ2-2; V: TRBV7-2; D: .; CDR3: CASSLDHMLPNTGELFF; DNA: TGTGCCAGCAGCTTGGACCACATGCTGCCGAACACCGGGGAGCTGTTTTTT
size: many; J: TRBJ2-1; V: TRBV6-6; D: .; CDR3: CASSRNNEQFF; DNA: TGTGCCAGCAGCCGAAACAATGAGCAGTTCTTC
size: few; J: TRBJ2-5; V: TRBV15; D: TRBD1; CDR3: CATRWDRVQETQYF; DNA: TGTGCCACCAGATGGGACAGGGTCCAAGAGACCCAGTACTTC
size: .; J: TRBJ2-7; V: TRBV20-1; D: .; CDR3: CSARGPPTDSYYEQYF; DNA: TGCAGTGCTAGAGGCCCGCCGACGGATTCATATTACGAGCAGTACTTC
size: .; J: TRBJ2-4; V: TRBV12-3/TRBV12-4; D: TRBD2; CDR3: CASSFLYQTSGEKNIQYF; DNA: TGTGCCAGCAGTTTCCTCTACCAGACTAGCGGGGAAAAAAACATTCAGTACTTC
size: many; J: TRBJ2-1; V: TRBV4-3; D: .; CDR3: CASSPQRHNNEQFF; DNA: TGCGCCAGCAGCCCCCAGAGGCACAACAATGAGCAGTTCTTC
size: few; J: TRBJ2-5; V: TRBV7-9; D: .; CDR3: CASSPAGDSQETQYF; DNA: TGTGCCAGCAGCCCCGCTGGTGACAGCCAAGAGACCCAGTACTTC
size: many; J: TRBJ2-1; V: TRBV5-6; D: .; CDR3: CASSFTQFTDDNEQFF; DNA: TGTGCCAGCAGCTTTACACAGTTCACCGACGACAATGAGCAGTTCTTC
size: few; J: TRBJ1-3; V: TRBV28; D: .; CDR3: CASSLPGVHSGNTIYF; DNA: TGTGCCAGCAGTTTGCCCGGGGTCCACTCTGGAAACACCATATATTTT
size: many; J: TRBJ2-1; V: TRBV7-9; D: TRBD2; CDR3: CASSWTSGSAYNEQFF; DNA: TGTGCCAGCAGCTGGACTAGCGGGAGTGCCTACAATGAGCAGTTCTTC
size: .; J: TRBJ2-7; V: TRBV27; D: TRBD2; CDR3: CASRNRGGLSYEQYF; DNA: TGTGCCAGCAGGAATCGCGGGGGACTCTCCTACGAGCAGTACTTC
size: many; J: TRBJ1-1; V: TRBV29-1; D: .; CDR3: CSVAVGDTEAFF; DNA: TGCAGCGTTGCCGTCGGGGACACTGAAGCTTTCTTT
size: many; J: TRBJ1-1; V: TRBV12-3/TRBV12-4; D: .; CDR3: CASSWSSLETEAFF; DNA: TGTGCCAGCAGTTGGAGCAGCCTTGAAACTGAAGCTTTCTTT
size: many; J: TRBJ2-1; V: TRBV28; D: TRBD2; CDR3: CASSRGGGSYNEQFF; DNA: TGTGCCAGCAGTCGCGGGGGGGGCTCCTACAATGAGCAGTTCTTC
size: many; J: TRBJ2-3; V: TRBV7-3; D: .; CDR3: CASSLIASEPADTQYF; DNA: TGTGCCAGCAGCTTAATCGCCAGCGAACCCGCAGATACGCAGTATTTT
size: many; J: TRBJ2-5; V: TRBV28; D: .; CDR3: CASRSMSWETQYF; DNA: TGTGCCAGCCGGTCCATGTCTTGGGAGACCCAGTACTTC
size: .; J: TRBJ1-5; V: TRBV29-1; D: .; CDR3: CSVELQSNQPQHF; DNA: TGCAGCGTTGAGCTCCAGAGCAATCAGCCCCAGCATTTT
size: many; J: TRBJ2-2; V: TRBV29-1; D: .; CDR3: CSVERTTGELFF; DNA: TGCAGCGTTGAAAGAACAACCGGGGAGCTGTTTTTT
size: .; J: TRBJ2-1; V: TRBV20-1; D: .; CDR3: CCARDPASSYNEQFF; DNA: TGCTGTGCTAGAGATCCCGCGAGCTCCTACAATGAGCAGTTCTTC
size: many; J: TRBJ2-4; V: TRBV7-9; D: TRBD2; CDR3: CASSLSTSGGAKNIQYF; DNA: TGTGCCAGCAGCCTTTCGACTAGCGGTGGGGCCAAAAACATTCAGTACTTC
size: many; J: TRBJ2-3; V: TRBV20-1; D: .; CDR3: CSARADTQYF; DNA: TGCAGTGCTAGAGCCGATACGCAGTATTTT
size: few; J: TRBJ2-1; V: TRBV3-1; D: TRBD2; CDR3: CASSRGLATGNEQFF; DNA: TGTGCCAGCAGCCGGGGACTAGCGACCGGCAATGAGCAGTTCTTC
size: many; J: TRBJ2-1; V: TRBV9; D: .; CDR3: CASSVDSTYNEQFF; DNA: TGTGCCAGCAGCGTAGATTCTACTTACAATGAGCAGTTCTTC
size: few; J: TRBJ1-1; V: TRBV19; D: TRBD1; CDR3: CANRGQKVTEAFF; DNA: TGTGCCAACAGGGGTCAGAAGGTCACTGAAGCTTTCTTT
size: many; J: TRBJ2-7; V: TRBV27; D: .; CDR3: CASKRGGWREQYF; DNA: TGTGCCAGCAAGAGGGGGGGCTGGAGGGAGCAGTACTTC
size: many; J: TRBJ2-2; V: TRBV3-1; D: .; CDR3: CASSRGSGQAGELFF; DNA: TGTGCCAGCAGCCGAGGTTCTGGGCAGGCCGGGGAGCTGTTTTTT
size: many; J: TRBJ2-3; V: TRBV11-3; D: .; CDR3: CASSPGSDTQYF; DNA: TGTGCCAGCAGCCCTGGGTCAGATACGCAGTATTTT
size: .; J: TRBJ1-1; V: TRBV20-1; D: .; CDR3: CSAIVMNTEAFF; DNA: TGCAGTGCTATTGTAATGAACACTGAAGCTTTCTTT
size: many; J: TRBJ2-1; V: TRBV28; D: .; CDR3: CASSLFRDWVDNEQFF; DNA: TGTGCCAGCAGTTTATTCCGGGACTGGGTCGACAATGAGCAGTTCTTC
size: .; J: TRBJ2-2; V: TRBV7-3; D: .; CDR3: CASSLFITGELFF; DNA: TGTGCCAGCAGCTTATTTATCACCGGGGAGCTGTTTTTT
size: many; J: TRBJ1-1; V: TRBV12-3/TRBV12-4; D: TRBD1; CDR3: CASSSPGGHVQTEAFF; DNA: TGTGCCAGCAGTAGTCCAGGGGGCCATGTTCAGACTGAAGCTTTCTTT
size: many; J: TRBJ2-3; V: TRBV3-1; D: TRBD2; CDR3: CASSQGGYRGTTFTDTQYF; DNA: TGTGCCAGCAGCCAAGGGGGGTATAGAGGGACTACCTTCACAGATACGCAGTATTTT
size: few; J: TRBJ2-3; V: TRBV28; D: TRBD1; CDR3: CASSLSRFDRGSDTQYF; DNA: TGTGCCAGCAGTTTAAGTCGATTCGACAGGGGCTCGGATACGCAGTATTTT
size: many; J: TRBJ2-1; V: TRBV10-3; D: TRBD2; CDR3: CAISEQREYNEQFF; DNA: TGTGCCATCAGTGAACAGCGGGAGTACAATGAGCAGTTCTTC
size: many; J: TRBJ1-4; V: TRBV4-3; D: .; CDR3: CASSQDLGKTNEKLFF; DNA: TGCGCCAGCAGCCAAGATCTTGGAAAGACCAATGAAAAACTGTTTTTT
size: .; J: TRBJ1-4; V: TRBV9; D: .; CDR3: CASSVTGSTNQKLFF; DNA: TGTGCCAGCAGCGTAACAGGGTCGACTAATCAAAAACTGTTTTTT
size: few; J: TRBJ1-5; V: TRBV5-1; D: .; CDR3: CASSLGGTSDSNQPQHF; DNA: TGCGCCAGCAGCTTGGGCGGGACGTCGGATAGCAATCAGCCCCAGCATTTT
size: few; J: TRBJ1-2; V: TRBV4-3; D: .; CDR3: CASSQDRGHYGYTF; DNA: TGCGCCAGCAGCCAAGACCGGGGTCACTATGGCTACACCTTC
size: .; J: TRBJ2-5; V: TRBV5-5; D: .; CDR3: CASRPGPQETQYF; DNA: TGTGCCAGCAGGCCTGGGCCCCAAGAGACCCAGTACTTC
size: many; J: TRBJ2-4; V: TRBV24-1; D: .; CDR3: CATSDPTEAKNIQYF; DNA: TGTGCCACCAGTGACCCGACTGAAGCCAAAAACATTCAGTACTTC
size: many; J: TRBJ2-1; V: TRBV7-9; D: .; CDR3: CASSLVGVDEQFF; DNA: TGTGCCAGCAGCTTAGTTGGTGTGGATGAGCAGTTCTTC
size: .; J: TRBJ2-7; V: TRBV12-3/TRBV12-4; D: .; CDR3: CASSPWKGGAGYEQYF; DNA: TGTGCCAGCAGCCCCTGGAAGGGGGGGGCAGGCTACGAGCAGTACTTC
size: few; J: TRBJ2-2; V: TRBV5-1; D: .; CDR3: CASSFDTVDRTDYTGELFF; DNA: TGCGCCAGCAGCTTTGATACAGTGGATCGAACAGATTACACCGGGGAGCTGTTTTTT